These T cell receptor beta chains were read from a single sample in a study of OX40 agonist ivuxolimab in advanced cancers. Assay: immunoSEQ multiplex PCR; the TCRdb copy retains only in-frame clones and omits some. The sample consists of around 46,000 clones, about 89% of them appearing once. Here the sequenced sample was CD4+ or CD8+ T cells sorted from blood, taken in a trial of the OX40 agonist ivuxolimab. These receptors were taken from an adult with an advanced solid tumor such as melanoma, head and neck, liver or kidney cancer. CDR3s include the opening cysteine and the closing phenylalanine or tryptophan. The D gene is left open where the match is weak. Not all rows give a size; the values are once, few, many and, for expanded clones, a class.

v_gene: TRBV9; j_gene: TRBJ2-7; abundance: once; d_gene: .; CDR3aa: CASSVGGNTYEQYF; CDR3nt: TGTGCCAGCAGCGTAGGGGGAAACACCTACGAGCAGTACTTC
v_gene: TRBV7-6; j_gene: TRBJ1-2; abundance: .; d_gene: TRBD1; CDR3aa: CASSTGTVYGYTF; CDR3nt: TGTGCCAGCAGCACCGGGACAGTTTATGGCTACACCTTC
v_gene: TRBV6-5; j_gene: TRBJ2-5; abundance: once; d_gene: .; CDR3aa: CASSYNLETQYF; CDR3nt: TGTGCCAGCAGTTACAATTTGGAGACCCAGTACTTC
v_gene: TRBV19; j_gene: TRBJ2-3; abundance: .; d_gene: TRBD1; CDR3aa: CASSSGGQGAIDTQYF; CDR3nt: TGTGCCAGTAGTTCTGGAGGACAGGGGGCGATAGATACGCAGTATTTT
v_gene: TRBV29-1; j_gene: TRBJ2-1; abundance: .; d_gene: .; CDR3aa: CSVVGGGSYNEQFF; CDR3nt: TGCAGCGTTGTGGGAGGGGGATCCTACAATGAGCAGTTCTTC
v_gene: TRBV27; j_gene: TRBJ2-7; abundance: .; d_gene: .; CDR3aa: CASSSYYEQYF; CDR3nt: TGTGCCAGCAGTTCTTACTACGAGCAGTACTTC
v_gene: TRBV29-1; j_gene: TRBJ2-1; abundance: .; d_gene: TRBD2; CDR3aa: CSAIAGGPENEQFF; CDR3nt: TGCAGCGCTATAGCGGGGGGGCCCGAGAATGAGCAGTTCTTC
v_gene: TRBV7-9; j_gene: TRBJ2-5; abundance: .; d_gene: .; CDR3aa: CASSLALAAEETQYF; CDR3nt: TGTGCCAGCAGCTTAGCCCTAGCAGCAGAGGAGACCCAGTACTTC
v_gene: TRBV7-6; j_gene: TRBJ2-3; abundance: .; d_gene: .; CDR3aa: CASSSESRSNTDTQYF; CDR3nt: TGTGCCAGCAGCTCCGAGAGTCGATCGAACACAGATACGCAGTATTTT
v_gene: TRBV28; j_gene: TRBJ1-5; abundance: .; d_gene: TRBD1; CDR3aa: CASSPVRGQGAVNQPQHF; CDR3nt: TGTGCCAGCAGCCCCGTCCGCGGACAGGGGGCTGTGAATCAGCCCCAGCATTTT
v_gene: TRBV19; j_gene: TRBJ2-7; abundance: .; d_gene: .; CDR3aa: CASSIGQGLSYEQYF; CDR3nt: TGTGCCAGTAGTATAGGCCAGGGTCTCTCCTACGAGCAGTACTTC
v_gene: TRBV19; j_gene: TRBJ2-3; abundance: .; d_gene: TRBD2; CDR3aa: CASSMTSGGTDTQYF; CDR3nt: TGTGCCAGTAGTATGACTAGCGGGGGGACAGATACGCAGTATTTT
v_gene: TRBV6-1; j_gene: TRBJ1-2; abundance: .; d_gene: .; CDR3aa: CASRGGAEYYGYTF; CDR3nt: TGTGCCAGCAGGGGAGGGGCAGAATACTATGGCTACACCTTC
v_gene: TRBV5-6; j_gene: TRBJ2-7; abundance: .; d_gene: .; CDR3aa: CASSLVYSFEQYF; CDR3nt: TGTGCCAGCAGCTTGGTTTACTCTTTCGAGCAGTACTTC
v_gene: TRBV19; j_gene: TRBJ2-1; abundance: once; d_gene: TRBD2; CDR3aa: CASSLGLAGYNEQFF; CDR3nt: TGTGCCAGTAGTTTGGGACTAGCGGGATACAATGAGCAGTTCTTC
v_gene: TRBV7-6; j_gene: TRBJ2-7; abundance: .; d_gene: TRBD2; CDR3aa: CASSLELAGDEQYF; CDR3nt: TGTGCCAGCAGCTTAGAACTAGCGGGAGACGAGCAGTACTTC
v_gene: TRBV4-1; j_gene: TRBJ1-5; abundance: few; d_gene: .; CDR3aa: CASSQGAGEGQPQHF; CDR3nt: TGCGCCAGCAGCCAAGGTGCAGGGGAGGGTCAGCCCCAGCATTTT
v_gene: TRBV29-1; j_gene: TRBJ1-2; abundance: .; d_gene: .; CDR3aa: CSVEGQNYGYTF; CDR3nt: TGCAGCGTTGAAGGTCAGAACTATGGCTACACCTTC
v_gene: TRBV10-1; j_gene: TRBJ2-7; abundance: once; d_gene: .; CDR3aa: CASRGNWGTAESYEQYF; CDR3nt: TGCGCCAGCAGGGGGAACTGGGGGACGGCGGAATCCTACGAGCAGTACTTC
v_gene: TRBV2; j_gene: TRBJ2-7; abundance: .; d_gene: .; CDR3aa: CASSAGTFYEQYF; CDR3nt: TGTGCCAGCAGTGCGGGAACGTTCTACGAGCAGTACTTC
v_gene: TRBV7-9; j_gene: TRBJ2-5; abundance: .; d_gene: .; CDR3aa: CASSSDYSQETQYF; CDR3nt: TGTGCCAGCAGCTCGGACTACTCCCAAGAGACCCAGTACTTC
v_gene: TRBV14; j_gene: TRBJ2-7; abundance: .; d_gene: .; CDR3aa: CASSQDLEQYF; CDR3nt: TGTGCCAGCAGCCAAGACCTGGAGCAGTACTTC
v_gene: TRBV7-9; j_gene: TRBJ2-7; abundance: .; d_gene: TRBD2; CDR3aa: CASSARSGRLASYEQYF; CDR3nt: TGTGCCAGCAGCGCAAGGAGCGGGAGGCTCGCCTCCTACGAGCAGTACTTC
v_gene: TRBV6-5; j_gene: TRBJ2-1; abundance: once; d_gene: TRBD1; CDR3aa: CASRPTGGGFVRQFF; CDR3nt: TGTGCCAGCAGACCGACAGGGGGCGGGTTTGTGAGGCAGTTCTTC
v_gene: TRBV9; j_gene: TRBJ1-1; abundance: .; d_gene: .; CDR3aa: CASGGGGTEAFF; CDR3nt: TGTGCCAGCGGCGGGGGAGGGACTGAAGCTTTCTTT